Below, one T cell receptor beta chain is given with its context. The ends were cut back, 8 bases at V and 2 bases at J, with 18 bases in the middle. The CDR3 is 15 residues long. Germline CDR1 MNHEY, CDR2 SMNVEV (reference sequence). Some clones are missing from TCRdb's copy, which holds only in-frame ones; the method was immunoSEQ multiplex PCR. The top ten clones hold 15% to 19% of a sample with 30,000 to 35,000 clones, over 70% of them seen once. Indicated time point: pretreatment peripheral blood. The diagnosis in patients was locally advanced or metastatic urothelial carcinoma. This sample is part of a study of PD-L1 blockade in urothelial cancer. Overall study: Intravenous atezolizumab, 1,200 mg every 3 weeks, was begun by patients at some point between 2013 and 2014. Male sex and bladder-origin urothelial cancer were recorded for about 85% of the roughly 29 patients.

The V and J genes are TRBV27 and TRBJ1-2; perhaps TRBD1 as D (6 bases). The sample here was PBMCs, taken around atezolizumab (anti-PD-L1) treatment. This sequence originates from a man aged 60-69 years with urothelial cancer. The CDR3 DNA reads TGTGCCAGCCGAAGCCCGTTACAGGGAAACTATGGCTACACCTTC. This codes for CASRSPLQGNYGYTF.